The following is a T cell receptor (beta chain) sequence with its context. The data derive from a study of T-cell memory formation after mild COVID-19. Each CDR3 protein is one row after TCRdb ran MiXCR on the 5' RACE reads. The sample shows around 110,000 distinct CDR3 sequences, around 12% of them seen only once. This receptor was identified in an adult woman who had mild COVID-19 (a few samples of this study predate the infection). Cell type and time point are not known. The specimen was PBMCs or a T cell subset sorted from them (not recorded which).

The CDR3 sequence is CATSRTSTDTQYF. The CDR3 DNA is TGTGCCACCAGCAGAACTAGCACAGATACGCAGTATTTT. The V gene is TRBV15, the J gene TRBJ2-3; D call uncertain. The V gene's germline CDR1 is LNHNV and CDR2 YYDKDF (reference sequence). The CDR3 loop spans 13 amino acids. V lost 2 bases and J 0 bases, leaving 3 bases between the germline ends.